This TCR beta chain was obtained from a study of blood T cell repertoires in COVID-19 (dated by TCRdb to 2019 to 2021). In the study overall: The collaborator samples originated in the United States, Italy and Spain and spanned the acute and convalescent phases of COVID-19. The material from the prospective study consisted of cDNA or gDNA derived from T cells, B-cell-depleted T cells, or PBMCs. Deeply sampled blood TCRbeta repertoires from subjects exposed to, actively infected with, or recovered from COVID-19 were included in the dataset. The repertoires were released in a freely available public database meant as a resource for research on the immune response to SARS-CoV-2. The samples were drawn from the first 160 participants of the ongoing ImmuneRACE study and from some 1,300 subjects provided by 6 global collaborators. Sample metadata almost always included a de-identified subject ID, COVID-19 status, age in years and sex. Where available, HLA class I and class II types were taken from metadata supplied by the sample provider and were not determined by assay-based typing. Findings and caveats that apply to the study as a whole: Clinical and demographic metadata were provided uncurated, with the amount varying by source and participant.

In the prospective study, participants were about 18 to 100 years old, resided in about two dozen geographic areas of the United States, and were enrolled through a virtual design. In the prospective study, participants were assigned to cohorts based on the clinical history participants reported in a screening survey and a study questionnaire. For ImmuneRACE Cohort 3, a participant was defined as recovered based on two consecutive negative NP/OP PCR tests, clearance by a healthcare professional, or resolution of symptoms. Each participant in the prospective study had whole blood, serum and a nasopharyngeal or oropharyngeal swab collected by mobile phlebotomists. Over an approximately two-month period, participants in the prospective study had the option of providing additional blood draws and questionnaires. Blood samples from the prospective study were shipped frozen or at room temperature prior to DNA extraction.

Trimming at the junction amounts to 4 bases on V and 4 bases on J, and the germline ends lie 13 bases apart. Per the germline V gene (reference sequence), SEHNR is the CDR1 and FQNEAQ is the CDR2. Reading from cysteine to phenylalanine, the CDR3 counts 15 amino acids. Only the CDR3 DNA is retained, 45 bases long and in frame from the first base. On this clone itself: There is no known antigen for this receptor. Per-base quality was not reported, and no clone a single base away is much larger than it.

TCRbeta CDR3 regions were amplified from genomic DNA using the immunoSEQ Assay, a bias-controlled multiplex PCR. In the original analysis: Within the assay, amplification of reference gene primers was used to estimate how many nucleated cells each sample contained. Sequence reads were collapsed and filtered to measure the absolute abundance of every unique TCRbeta CDR3 rearrangement. For each sample, productive Simpson clonality was calculated as the square root of Simpson's diversity index across productive rearrangements. TCRdb carries this immuneACCESS record with in-frame sequences only. Its versions omit some clonotypes, under half of them owing to an unresolved V gene in the studies checked, with the rest unexplained. V, J and clone size are taken as reported in that table, and D and trimming were inferred from the DNA itself. This sample holds approximately 400,000 clones; 70% to 90% were observed only once. The ten biggest clones cover 1.3% of the sample.

The clonotype was recovered from a man aged 25 to 40 who had recovered from COVID-19. The chain is assembled from TRBV7-9 and TRBJ2-2, and possibly TRBD1, on 5 matching bases. The sequencing sample was made of PBMCs or T cells enriched from blood (not recorded which). The DNA is TGTGCCAGCAGCTCAAGGGGTTTCGTCACCGGGGAGCTGTTTTTT. The translation is CASSSRGFVTGELFF.